Listed below are T cell receptor beta chains from one sample, sequenced in a study of OX40 agonist ivuxolimab in advanced cancers. Sequencing was performed with immunoSEQ multiplex PCR; in TCRdb, only in-frame clones are kept and a portion is missing. The sample includes some 70,000 clones, 75% to 90% of them seen just once. The sample in question was CD4+ or CD8+ T cells sorted from blood, obtained in a trial of the OX40 agonist ivuxolimab. The source of these receptors is an adult with an advanced solid tumor such as melanoma, head and neck, liver or kidney cancer. CDR3s include the opening cysteine and the closing phenylalanine or tryptophan. Fields, in order: D gene, clone size, V gene, J gene, CDR3 protein, CDR3 DNA. D genes are given only for firm matches. Rows may omit the clone size; those that give it use once, few, many or a size class.

TRBD2	-	TRBV19	TRBJ2-5	CASSILAGAGWETQYF	TGTGCCAGTAGTATATTAGCGGGGGCCGGATGGGAGACCCAGTACTTC
TRBD1	-	TRBV6-4	TRBJ1-2	CASSDPVPGQGTYGYTF	TGTGCCAGCAGTGACCCCGTTCCGGGACAGGGGACCTATGGCTACACCTTC
-	-	TRBV10-3	TRBJ1-6	CATHPGWIGPNSPLHF	TGTGCCACCCACCCCGGATGGATAGGACCTAATTCACCCCTCCACTTT
TRBD1	-	TRBV11-3	TRBJ1-2	CASSLDSGGQGVFTF	TGTGCCAGCAGCTTAGATTCCGGAGGACAGGGTGTATTCACCTTC
-	-	TRBV7-2	TRBJ2-7	CASRIGTSGHEQYF	TGTGCCAGCAGGATCGGGACGTCCGGCCACGAGCAGTACTTC
TRBD1	-	TRBV18	TRBJ1-3	CASSLDRAGNTIYF	TGTGCCAGCTCCTTAGACAGGGCCGGAAACACCATATATTTT
TRBD1	-	TRBV2	TRBJ2-1	CASRVTGVEQFF	TGTGCCAGCAGAGTTACAGGGGTTGAGCAGTTCTTC
-	few	TRBV9	TRBJ2-2	CASSVGQGDTGELFF	TGTGCCAGCAGCGTAGGTCAGGGCGACACCGGGGAGCTGTTTTTT
TRBD2	-	TRBV30	TRBJ2-2	CAWSITAGAGELFF	TGTGCCTGGAGTATAACAGCGGGGGCCGGGGAGCTGTTTTTT
-	-	TRBV2	TRBJ2-7	CASRPEWAGEQYF	TGTGCCAGCAGGCCCGAGTGGGCGGGCGAGCAGTACTTC
-	-	TRBV27	TRBJ1-2	CASSLSESNYGYTF	TGTGCCAGCAGTTTAAGCGAATCTAACTATGGCTACACCTTC
TRBD1	-	TRBV18	TRBJ1-1	CASSPIQGDTEAFF	TGTGCCAGCTCACCAATTCAGGGGGACACTGAAGCTTTCTTT
-	few	TRBV2	TRBJ1-3	CASSSGRASGNTIYF	TGTGCCAGCAGTTCGGGTAGGGCCTCTGGAAACACCATATATTTT
TRBD1	-	TRBV7-3	TRBJ2-5	CASSLVSTGQETQYF	TGTGCCAGCAGCTTAGTGTCGACAGGGCAAGAGACCCAGTACTTC
TRBD1	once	TRBV5-6	TRBJ1-1	CASSLVAFRGLHEAFF	TGTGCCAGCAGCTTGGTCGCATTCAGGGGGCTTCATGAAGCTTTCTTT
TRBD2	-	TRBV27	TRBJ2-1	CASAGTITYNEQFF	TGTGCCAGTGCCGGGACTATCACCTACAATGAGCAGTTCTTC
-	once	TRBV19	TRBJ1-2	CASSEGYDPNYGYTF	TGTGCCAGTAGTGAGGGGTACGATCCAAACTATGGCTACACCTTC
TRBD2	-	TRBV5-1	TRBJ2-7	CASSSEGTTSYEQYF	TGCGCCAGCAGCTCGGAGGGGACTACTTCCTACGAGCAGTACTTC
-	-	TRBV5-8	TRBJ1-6	CASSLLPKSSPLHF	TGTGCCAGCAGCTTGTTGCCGAAAAGTTCACCCCTCCACTTT
-	-	TRBV19	TRBJ1-1	CASSRGSRDLKAFF	TGTGCCAGTAGTAGAGGATCCCGGGACTTAAAAGCTTTCTTT
-	-	TRBV29-1	TRBJ1-4	CSVDSQEGREKLFF	TGCAGCGTTGATTCACAGGAGGGACGTGAAAAACTGTTTTTT
TRBD1	-	TRBV15	TRBJ1-6	CATSRSGGSYNSPLHF	TGTGCCACCAGCAGGTCAGGGGGCTCCTATAATTCACCCCTCCACTTT
TRBD1	-	TRBV28	TRBJ1-6	CASSWGTGSFSPLHF	TGTGCCAGCAGTTGGGGGACAGGGTCATTTTCACCCCTCCACTTT
-	few	TRBV19	TRBJ2-2	CASTGLATGELFF	TGTGCCAGTACGGGCCTAGCGACCGGGGAGCTGTTTTTT
TRBD1	-	TRBV2	TRBJ2-7	CASRPSPDRETQYF	TGTGCCAGCAGGCCCTCCCCCGACAGGGAGACGCAGTACTTC
-	-	TRBV28	TRBJ2-7	CASNTGFPEQYF	TGTGCCAGCAACACAGGTTTTCCCGAGCAGTACTTC
-	-	TRBV5-1	TRBJ1-5	CASSLGAGGEPQHF	TGCGCCAGCAGCTTAGGGGCCGGGGGAGAGCCCCAGCATTTT
TRBD1	-	TRBV7-3	TRBJ2-3	CASSRPGQGIDTQYF	TGTGCCAGCAGCCGGCCGGGACAGGGGATAGATACGCAGTATTTT
-	-	TRBV19	TRBJ1-3	CASSPPGRSGNTIYF	TGTGCCAGTAGTCCACCGGGCCGCTCTGGAAACACCATATATTTT
-	-	TRBV6-1	TRBJ2-7	CASTLRQGYEQYF	TGTGCCAGCACCCTCCGGCAGGGCTACGAGCAGTACTTC
-	-	TRBV4-1	TRBJ2-7	CASSPQLNEQYF	TGCGCCAGCAGCCCTCAATTGAACGAGCAGTACTTC